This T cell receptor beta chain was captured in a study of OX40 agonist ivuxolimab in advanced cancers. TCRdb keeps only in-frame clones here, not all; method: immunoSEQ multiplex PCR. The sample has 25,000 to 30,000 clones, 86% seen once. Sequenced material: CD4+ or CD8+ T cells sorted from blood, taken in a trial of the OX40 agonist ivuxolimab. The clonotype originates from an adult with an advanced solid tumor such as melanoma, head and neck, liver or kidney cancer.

CDR3 in amino acids: CASSSPLDRAGEQYF. DNA for the CDR3: TGTGCCAGCAGTTCCCCCCTGGACAGGGCGGGAGAGCAGTACTTC. This chain uses TRBV27 with TRBJ2-7, with 8 bases lining up with TRBD1. CDR3 length equals 15 residues. Germline-derived CDR1 and CDR2 are MNHEY and SMNVEV (reference sequence). The trim removed 4 bases at V and 7 bases at J, leaving 12 bases unmatched.